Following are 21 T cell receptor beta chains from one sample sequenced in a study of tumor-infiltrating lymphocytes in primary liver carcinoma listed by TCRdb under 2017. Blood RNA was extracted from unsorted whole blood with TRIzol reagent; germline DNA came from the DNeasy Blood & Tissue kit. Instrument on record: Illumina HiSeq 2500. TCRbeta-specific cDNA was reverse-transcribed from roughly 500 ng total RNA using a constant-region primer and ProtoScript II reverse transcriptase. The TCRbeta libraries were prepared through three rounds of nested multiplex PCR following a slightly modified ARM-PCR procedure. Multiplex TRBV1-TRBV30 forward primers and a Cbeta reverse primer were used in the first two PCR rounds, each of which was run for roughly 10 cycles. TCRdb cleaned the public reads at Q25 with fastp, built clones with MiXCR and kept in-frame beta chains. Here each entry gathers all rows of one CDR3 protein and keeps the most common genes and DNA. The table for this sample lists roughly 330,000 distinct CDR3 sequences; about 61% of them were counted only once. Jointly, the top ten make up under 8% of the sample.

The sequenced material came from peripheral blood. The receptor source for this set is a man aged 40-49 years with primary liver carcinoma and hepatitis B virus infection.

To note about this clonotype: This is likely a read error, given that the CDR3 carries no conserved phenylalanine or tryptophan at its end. The DNA for the CDR3 is TGCATCGCCGCAAAAGGGGGGCTTGAAGCTTTCCTT. Translating it yields CIAAKGGLEAFL. This chain connects TRBV29-1 to TRBJ1-1; the D gene is possibly TRBD1 (6 bases). This CDR3 spans 12 amino acids. The germline gives CDR1 SQVTM, CDR2 ANQGSEA.

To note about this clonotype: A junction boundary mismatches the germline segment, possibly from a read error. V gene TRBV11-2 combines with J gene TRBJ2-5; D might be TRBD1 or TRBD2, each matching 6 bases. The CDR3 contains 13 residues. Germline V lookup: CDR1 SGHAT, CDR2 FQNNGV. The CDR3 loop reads CASSRRGLEAQYF. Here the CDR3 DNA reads TGTGCCAGCAGCCGGAGGGGGTTAGAGGCCCAGTACTTC.

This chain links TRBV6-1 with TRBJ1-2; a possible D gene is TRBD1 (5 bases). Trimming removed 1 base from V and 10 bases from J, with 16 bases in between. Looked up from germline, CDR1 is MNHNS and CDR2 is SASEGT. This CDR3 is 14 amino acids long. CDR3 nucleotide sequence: TGTGCCAGCAGTGAAGGGTTCAGGGAGTGGGACTACACCTTC. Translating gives CASSEGFREWDYTF.

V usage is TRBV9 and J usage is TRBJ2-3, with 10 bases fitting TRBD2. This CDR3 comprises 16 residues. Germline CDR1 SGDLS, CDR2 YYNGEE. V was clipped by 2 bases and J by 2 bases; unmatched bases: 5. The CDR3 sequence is CASSVFLAGDTDTQYF. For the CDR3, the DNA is TGTGCCAGCAGCGTTTTTCTAGCGGGAGACACAGATACGCAGTATTTT.

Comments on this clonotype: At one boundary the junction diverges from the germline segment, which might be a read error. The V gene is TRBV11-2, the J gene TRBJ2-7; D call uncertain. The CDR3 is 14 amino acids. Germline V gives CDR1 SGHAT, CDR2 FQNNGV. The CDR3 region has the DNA TGTGCCAACAGCCCCCAGAGGCCTTACTACGAGCAGTACTTC. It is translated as CANSPQRPYYEQYF. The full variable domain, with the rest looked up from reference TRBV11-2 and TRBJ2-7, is EAGVAQSPRYKIIEKRQSVAFWCNPISGHATLYWYQQILGQGPKLLIQFQNNGVVDDSQLPKDRFSAERLKGVDSTLKIQPAKLEDSAVYLCANSPQRPYYEQYFGPGTRLTVT.

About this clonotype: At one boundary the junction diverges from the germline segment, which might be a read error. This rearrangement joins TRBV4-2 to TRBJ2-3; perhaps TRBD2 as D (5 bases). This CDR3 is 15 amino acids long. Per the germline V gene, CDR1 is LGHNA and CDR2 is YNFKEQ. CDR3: CASSEPGLYADTHYF. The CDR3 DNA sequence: TGTGCCAGCAGCGAACCTGGACTGTACGCAGATACGCATTATTTT.

Here the CDR3 reads CASRDRGWVSSGANVLTF. The CDR3 region has the DNA TGTGCCAGCAGAGACAGGGGGTGGGTTTCCTCTGGGGCCAACGTCCTGACTTTC. This chain links TRBV14 with TRBJ2-6, with 9 bases fitting TRBD1. This CDR3 contains 18 residues. V was pared by 6 bases and J by 0 bases, with 9 bases of the junction left unmatched. Germline V gene lookup returns CDR1 SGHDN and CDR2 FVKESK.

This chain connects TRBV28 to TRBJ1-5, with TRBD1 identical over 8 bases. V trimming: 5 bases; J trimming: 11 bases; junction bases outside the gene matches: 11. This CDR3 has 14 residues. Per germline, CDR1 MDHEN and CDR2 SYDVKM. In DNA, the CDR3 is TGTGCCAGCAGTCGCTGGGACAGGCTTGGATCCCAGCATTTT. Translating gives CASSRWDRLGSQHF.

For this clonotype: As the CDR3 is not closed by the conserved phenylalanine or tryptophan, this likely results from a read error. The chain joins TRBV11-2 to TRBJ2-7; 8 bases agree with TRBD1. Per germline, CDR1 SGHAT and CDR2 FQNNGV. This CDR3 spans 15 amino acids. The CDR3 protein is CANSLEPGGFYEQYL. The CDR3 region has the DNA TGTGCCAACAGCTTAGAACCAGGGGGCTTCTACGAGCAGTACCTC.

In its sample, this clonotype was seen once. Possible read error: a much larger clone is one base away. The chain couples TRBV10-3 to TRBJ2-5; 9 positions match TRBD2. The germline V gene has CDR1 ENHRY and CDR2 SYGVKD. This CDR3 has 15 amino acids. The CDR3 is CAISGTSANQETRYF. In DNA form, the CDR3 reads TGTGCCATCAGTGGGACTAGCGCCAACCAAGAGACCCGGTACTTC.

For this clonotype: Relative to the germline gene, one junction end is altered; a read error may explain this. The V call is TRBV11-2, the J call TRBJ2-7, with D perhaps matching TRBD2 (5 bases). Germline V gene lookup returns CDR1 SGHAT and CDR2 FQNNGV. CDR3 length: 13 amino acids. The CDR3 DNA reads TGTGTCAGCAGCTTAGAGGGTTTGAACGAGCAGTGCTTC. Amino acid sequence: CVSSLEGLNEQCF. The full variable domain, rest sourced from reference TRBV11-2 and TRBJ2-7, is EAGVAQSPRYKIIEKRQSVAFWCNPISGHATLYWYQQILGQGPKLLIQFQNNGVVDDSQLPKDRFSAERLKGVDSTLKIQPAKLEDSAVYLCVSSLEGLNEQCFGPGTRLTVT.

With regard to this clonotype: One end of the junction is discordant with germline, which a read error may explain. The CDR3 reads CARSLAGTGWLAEAFF. The CDR3 DNA reads TGTGCCAGGAGCTTAGCAGGGACAGGGTGGTTGGCTGAGGCCTTCTTT. This chain links TRBV11-2 with TRBJ1-1, with TRBD1 identical over 9 bases. Per germline, CDR1 SGHAT and CDR2 FQNNGV. The CDR3 covers 16 residues.

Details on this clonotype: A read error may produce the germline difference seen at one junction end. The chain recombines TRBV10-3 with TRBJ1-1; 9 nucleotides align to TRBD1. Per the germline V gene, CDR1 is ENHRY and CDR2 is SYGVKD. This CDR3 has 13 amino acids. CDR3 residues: CAISSQGATEAYF. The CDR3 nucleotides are TGTGCCATCAGCTCACAGGGGGCTACTGAAGCTTACTTC.

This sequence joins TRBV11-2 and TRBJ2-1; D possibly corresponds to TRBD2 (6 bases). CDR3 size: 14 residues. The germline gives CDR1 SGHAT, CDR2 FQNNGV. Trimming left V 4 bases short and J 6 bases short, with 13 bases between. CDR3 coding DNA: TGTGCCAGCAGCTCGGCAGGAGGGCCCAATGAGCAGTTCTTC. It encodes CASSSAGGPNEQFF.

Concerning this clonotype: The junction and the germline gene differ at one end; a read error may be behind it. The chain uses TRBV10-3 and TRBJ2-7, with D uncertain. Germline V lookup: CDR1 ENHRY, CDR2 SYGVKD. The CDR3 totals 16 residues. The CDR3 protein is CAISEPTTRPSYEQYF. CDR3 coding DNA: TGTGCGATCAGTGAGCCGACGACCCGGCCATCCTACGAGCAGTACTTC.

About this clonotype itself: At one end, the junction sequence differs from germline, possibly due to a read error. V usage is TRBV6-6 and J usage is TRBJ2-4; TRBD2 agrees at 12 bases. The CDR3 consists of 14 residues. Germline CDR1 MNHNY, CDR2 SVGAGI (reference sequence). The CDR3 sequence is CASSVTSGSNIQYF. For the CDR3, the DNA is TGCGCCAGCAGTGTGACTAGCGGGAGCAACATTCAGTACTTC.

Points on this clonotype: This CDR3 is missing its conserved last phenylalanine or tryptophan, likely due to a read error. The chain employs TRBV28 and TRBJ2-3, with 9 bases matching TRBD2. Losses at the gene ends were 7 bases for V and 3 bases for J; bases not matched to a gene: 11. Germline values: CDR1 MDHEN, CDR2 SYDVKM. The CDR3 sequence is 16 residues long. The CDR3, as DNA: TGTGCCAGCACCCGCCCCATTAGCGGGAGAACAGATACGCAGTATTCT. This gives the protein CASTRPISGRTDTQYS.

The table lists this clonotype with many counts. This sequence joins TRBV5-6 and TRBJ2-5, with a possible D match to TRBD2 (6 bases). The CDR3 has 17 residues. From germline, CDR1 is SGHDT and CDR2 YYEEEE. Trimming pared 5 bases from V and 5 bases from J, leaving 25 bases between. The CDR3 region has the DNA TGTGCCAGCAGTTACGACCGGGACTCAGCCCGCCCGGAGACCCAGTACTTC. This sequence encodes CASSYDRDSARPETQYF. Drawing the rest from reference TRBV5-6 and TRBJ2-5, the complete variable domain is DAGVTQSPTHLIKTRGQQVTLRCSPKSGHDTVSWYQQALGQGPQFIFQYYEEEERQRGNFPDRFSGHQFPNYSSELNVNALLLGDSALYLCASSYDRDSARPETQYFGPGTRLLVL.

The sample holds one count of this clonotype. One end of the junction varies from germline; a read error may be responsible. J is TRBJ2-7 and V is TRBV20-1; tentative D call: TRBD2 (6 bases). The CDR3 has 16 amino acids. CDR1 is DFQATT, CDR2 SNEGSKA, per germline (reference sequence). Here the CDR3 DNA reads TGCAGTGCTAGATCGAAAAGCGGGTGGACGATCTACGAGCAGTACTTT. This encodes CSARSKSGWTIYEQYF.

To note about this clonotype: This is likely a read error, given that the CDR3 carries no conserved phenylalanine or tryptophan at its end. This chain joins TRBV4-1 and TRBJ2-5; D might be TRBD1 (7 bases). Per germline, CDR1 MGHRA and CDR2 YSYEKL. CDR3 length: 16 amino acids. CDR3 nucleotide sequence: TGCGCCAGCATCCAAGGTCCAGGGGGGCACCAAGAGACCCAGTACTCC. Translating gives CASIQGPGGHQETQYS.

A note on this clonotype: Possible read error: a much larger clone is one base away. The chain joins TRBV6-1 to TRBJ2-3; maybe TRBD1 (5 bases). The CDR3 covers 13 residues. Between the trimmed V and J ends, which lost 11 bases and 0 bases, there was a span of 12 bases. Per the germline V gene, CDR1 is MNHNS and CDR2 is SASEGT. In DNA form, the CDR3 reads TGTGCCTCGGAAGGGGCTAGCACAGATACGCAGTATTTT. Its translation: CASEGASTDTQYF.